This T cell receptor (beta chain) was identified during a study of monozygotic twins with inflammatory bowel disease. TCRdb reprocessed the 5' RACE reads, with one entry per CDR3 protein and no DNA. In all, the sample yields fewer than 400,000 distinct CDR3 sequences. Input material: blood. The TCR was taken from a human donor with ulcerative colitis or Crohn's disease, or a healthy co-twin of an affected twin (not recorded which).

This CDR3 is CSAFLAGRADTQYF. The genes are TRBV20-1 and TRBJ2-3; TCRdb's assignment of TRBD2 cannot be checked, as there is no DNA. Germline lookup yields CDR1 DFQATT and CDR2 SNEGSKA (reference sequence). CDR3 length equals 14 residues.